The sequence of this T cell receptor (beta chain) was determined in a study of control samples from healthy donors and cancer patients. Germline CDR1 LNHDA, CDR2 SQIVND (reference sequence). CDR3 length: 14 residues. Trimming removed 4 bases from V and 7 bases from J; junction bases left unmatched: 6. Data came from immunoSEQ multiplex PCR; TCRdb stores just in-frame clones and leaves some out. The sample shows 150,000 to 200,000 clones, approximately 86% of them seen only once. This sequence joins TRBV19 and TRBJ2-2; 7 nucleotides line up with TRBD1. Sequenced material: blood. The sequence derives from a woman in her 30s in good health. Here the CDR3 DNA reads TGTGCCAGTAGTACCAACCGACAGGGCGGGGAGCTGTTTTTT. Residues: CASSTNRQGGELFF.